This passage covers 27 T cell receptor beta chains from one sample sequenced in a study of Graves' ophthalmopathy and Graves' hyperthyroidism. Amplified material comprised TCR beta CDR3 regions derived from RNA transcripts. HTBI-primed RT-PCR formed the first round, and a multiplex PCR formed the second. One entry per CDR3 protein results from TCRdb running MiXCR on the multiplex PCR reads. The sample has hundreds of thousands of distinct CDR3 sequences; about 20% are singletons. The sequenced sample consisted of peripheral blood. The receptors originated from a young woman with stable Graves' hyperthyroidism. Some clones in this sample may be carry-over from other donors' samples.

This clonotype showed up many times. This chain connects TRBV27 to TRBJ2-5, with D possibly TRBD1 on 5 matching bases. Germline assignment: CDR1 MNHEY and CDR2 SMNVEV (reference sequence). Trimming cost V 4 bases and J 6 bases, with 15 bases left between them. This CDR3 region has 14 residues. The CDR3 DNA is TGTGCCAGCAGTTCCTTAGGGGCTGCCCAGACCCAGTACTTC. Translating gives CASSSLGAAQTQYF.

A few counts support this clonotype. This sequence joins TRBV12-5 and TRBJ2-2; 9 bases map to TRBD1. Looked up from germline, CDR1 is LGHNT and CDR2 is FRNRAP. The CDR3 contains 17 residues. Trimming took 2 bases from V and 6 from J; bases not matched to a gene: 10. The CDR3 loop is CASGLNNRGQFSGELFF. The CDR3 nucleotides are TGTGCTAGTGGTTTGAATAACAGGGGGCAGTTTTCCGGGGAGCTGTTTTTT.

For this clonotype: Mismatch with germline at one junction end may stem from a read error. The V call is TRBV7-2, the J call TRBJ2-7; D is uncertain. From germline, CDR1 is SGHTA and CDR2 FQGNSA. The CDR3 loop spans 15 amino acids. The chain's CDR3 is CASSLVSESSYDQYF. CDR3 bases: TGTGCCAGCAGCTTGGTAAGCGAGAGCTCCTACGATCAGTACTTC.

This clonotype was detected ten times or more. This chain joins TRBV6-2 or TRBV6-3 and TRBJ1-1; 9 bases fit TRBD1. The germline V gene has CDR1 MNHEY and CDR2 SVGEGT. After removal of 6 bases from V and 7 bases from J, the junction contained 6 bases not matched to a gene. The CDR3 runs to 13 residues. CDR3 nucleotides: TGTGCCAGCAGACAGGGGGCGAAACTTGAAGCTTTCTTT. Encoded protein: CASRQGAKLEAFF.

This clonotype occurred many times. V gene TRBV27 combines with J gene TRBJ1-1, with 10 bases that match TRBD1. With 4 bases clipped from V and 4 bases from J, the junction kept 9 bases outside the gene matches. This CDR3 spans 16 amino acids. Looked up from germline, CDR1 is MNHEY and CDR2 is SMNVEV (reference sequence). The CDR3 nucleotides are TGTGCCAGCAGTTCAGGACAGGGGGAGCGAGGCACTGAAGCTTTCTTT. Encoded protein: CASSSGQGERGTEAFF.

This chain connects TRBV6-5 to TRBJ1-2, with TRBD1 matching over 8 bases. The CDR3 covers 13 residues. The V gene end was trimmed by 7 bases and the J gene end by 4 bases; junction bases not matched to a gene: 5. In germline, CDR1 is MNHEY, CDR2 SVGAGI. In DNA form, the CDR3 reads TGTGCCAGCATCAGAGACAGGGGCTATGGCTACACCTTC. Translating gives CASIRDRGYGYTF.

At least ten counts were recorded for this clonotype. The gene calls are TRBV12-3 or TRBV12-4 and TRBJ1-1; 9 positions agree with TRBD1. This CDR3 contains 14 residues. J gave up 4 bases and V 9 bases, and 9 bases lay outside the gene matches. As DNA, the CDR3 is TGTGCCAGTTCAAACCGGGACAGGGCCACTGAAGCTTTCTTT. Amino acid sequence: CASSNRDRATEAFF.

The sample holds many counts of this clonotype. This chain's CDR3 is CASSPLTGVNQPQHF. The CDR3 bases are TGTGCCAGCAGCCCGTTGACAGGGGTCAATCAGCCCCAGCATTTT. The chain links TRBV11-2 to TRBJ1-5, with TRBD1 identical over 8 bases. Germline CDR1 reads SGHAT; CDR2 reads FQNNGV. V lost 5 bases and J lost 3; bases outside the gene matches: 6. CDR3 length: 15 amino acids.

This clonotype was recorded many times. The chain couples TRBV30 to TRBJ2-4; D is possibly TRBD1 or TRBD2 (5 bases each). The length of the CDR3 is 12 residues. The V gene lost 6 bases and the J gene lost 9 bases, with 15 bases spanning the gap. Germline V gene sequence: CDR1 GTSNPN, CDR2 SVGIG (reference sequence). The CDR3 sequence is CACLSSGSIQYF. The CDR3 DNA reads as TGTGCCTGCCTTTCTTCAGGGAGCATTCAGTACTTC.

This chain joins TRBV18 and TRBJ1-1; no clear D. Germline V gene lookup returns CDR1 KGHSH and CDR2 LQKENI. This CDR3 comprises 13 residues. Trimming took off 3 bases at V and 5 bases at J, with 10 bases between the two ends. In nucleotides, the CDR3 is TGTGCCAGCTCACCTACGCAGTGGACTGAAGCTTTCTTT. This gives the protein CASSPTQWTEAFF. Based on the CDR3 plus reference TRBV18 and TRBJ1-1, the full variable domain is NAGVMQNPRHLVRRRGQEARLRCSPMKGHSHVYWYRQLPEEGLKFMVYLQKENIIDESGMPKERFSAEFPKEGPSILRIQQVVRGDSAAYFCASSPTQWTEAFFGQGTRLTVV.

In its sample, this clonotype was seen many times. This chain joins TRBV28 and TRBJ2-7, with a possible D match to TRBD1 (5 bases). The CDR3 is 13 amino acids. The V gene lost 4 bases and the J gene lost 4 bases, with 11 bases spanning the gap. Germline loops: CDR1 MDHEN, CDR2 SYDVKM. In DNA form, the CDR3 reads TGTGCCAGCAGTTGGACGGCAGGGTACGAGCAGTACTTC. Translation: CASSWTAGYEQYF.

This clonotype was seen ten or more times. The chain links TRBV6-5 to TRBJ2-7; TRBD2 aligns across 14 bases. Germline lookup yields CDR1 MNHEY and CDR2 SVGAGI. The CDR3 runs 20 residues. V lost 2 bases and J lost 2; bases outside the gene matches: 14. The CDR3, as DNA: TGTGCCAGCAGTTACGGGGTCACACGGACTAGCGGGAGGTCGCCCTACGAGCAGTACTTC. It is translated as CASSYGVTRTSGRSPYEQYF.

The sample holds a few counts of this clonotype. The chain links TRBV5-6 to TRBJ1-5, with TRBD1 as a possible D gene (6 bases). The length of the CDR3 is 16 residues. The V gene lost 4 bases and the J gene lost 2 bases, with 16 bases spanning the gap. Germline assignment: CDR1 SGHDT and CDR2 YYEEEE. Here the CDR3 DNA reads TGTGCCAGCAGCATCGGGACAAGAAGGGGCAATCAGCCCCAGCATTTT. Amino acids: CASSIGTRRGNQPQHF.

The chain couples TRBV7-8 to TRBJ2-5; 8 nucleotides align to TRBD2. Germline CDR1 is SGHVS and CDR2 is FQNEAQ. V shed 5 bases, J shed 4 bases, and the junction held 6 bases outside the gene matches. This CDR3 is built from 14 residues. The CDR3 loop reads CASSTAGTRETQYF. As DNA, the CDR3 is TGTGCCAGCAGCACGGCCGGGACTAGAGAGACCCAGTACTTC.

In this sample, this clonotype turned up many times. This chain uses TRBV20-1 with TRBJ1-5; TRBD1 might be the D (6 bases). Trimming removed 3 bases at V and 5 bases at J, with 11 bases between. CDR1 and CDR2 from the germline V gene are DFQATT and SNEGSKA (reference sequence). CDR3 size: 13 residues. The CDR3 region is CSASREGDQPQHF. In DNA, the CDR3 is TGCAGTGCTAGTAGGGAGGGGGATCAGCCCCAGCATTTT.

The sample holds many counts of this clonotype. The chain employs TRBV20-1 and TRBJ2-5; 10 nucleotides line up with TRBD2. Germline-derived CDR1 and CDR2 are DFQATT and SNEGSKA (reference sequence). The CDR3 sequence is 14 residues long. The V and J ends lost 4 bases and 0 bases, in that order; junction bases with no gene match: 2. The CDR3 region has the DNA TGCAGTGCTATGGGACTAGCGAACCAAGAGACCCAGTACTTC. It encodes CSAMGLANQETQYF.

The chain combines TRBV11-1 with TRBJ1-6; TRBD1 is a possible D gene (6 bases). The length of the CDR3 is 20 residues. Germline CDR1 and CDR2: SGHAT and FQDESV (reference sequence). The V and J ends lost 6 bases and 0 bases respectively, with 24 bases between them. CDR3 loop: CASRHSSSGTRSSYNSPLHF. The CDR3 coding sequence is TGTGCCAGCAGGCACTCCTCATCCGGGACAAGGAGCTCCTATAATTCACCCCTCCACTTT.

This chain links TRBV11-2 with TRBJ2-5; 14 bases align to TRBD2. Germline V gene data show CDR1 as SGHAT and CDR2 as FQNNGV. The CDR3 spans 16 residues. Trimming cost V 5 bases and J 5 bases; bases outside gene matches: 7. The CDR3 reads CASSHGLAGGWETQYF. In DNA form, the CDR3 reads TGTGCCAGCAGCCATGGACTAGCGGGGGGTTGGGAGACCCAGTACTTC.

This clonotype has a count of ten or more. The rearrangement links TRBV5-5 to TRBJ1-6, with D possibly TRBD1 on 6 matching bases. The CDR3 is 14 amino acids. Looked up from germline, CDR1 is SGHKS and CDR2 is YYEKEE (reference sequence). The V gene lost 5 bases and the J gene lost 9 bases, with 15 bases spanning the gap. The CDR3 is CASRVVQGGSPLHF. The DNA for the CDR3 is TGTGCCAGCAGAGTCGTACAGGGAGGTTCACCCCTCCACTTT.

The chain combines TRBV24-1 with TRBJ2-5; a possible D gene is TRBD1 (5 bases). Trimming shortened V by 7 bases and J by 3 bases, and 11 bases separated the two germline ends. Germline V gene sequence: CDR1 KGHDR, CDR2 SFDVKD. This CDR3 comprises 13 residues. The CDR3 region is CATSQLGEETQYF. The CDR3 DNA is TGTGCCACCAGCCAGCTAGGGGAAGAGACCCAGTACTTC.

This clonotype was found many times. Its ends do not fully match the called genes, so a read error is possible. This chain connects TRBV5-1 to TRBJ1-2; D gene ambiguous. The CDR3 contains 12 residues. Looked up from germline, CDR1 is SGHRS and CDR2 is YFSETQ. The CDR3 DNA sequence: TGCGCCAGCAGCTTCAACACGGGAGATCTGTTCTTC. Residues: CASSFNTGDLFF.

This clonotype was seen more than once but under ten times. The DNA of the CDR3 is TGTGCCAGCAGGAAACAGGGTAACAGCCACGAGCAGTACTTC. It is translated as CASRKQGNSHEQYF. The V and J genes are TRBV6-1 and TRBJ2-7; possible D gene TRBD1, 6 bases. The V end lost 6 bases, the J end lost 5 bases, and 17 bases lay between the germline ends. Germline CDR1 reads MNHNS; CDR2 reads SASEGT. The length of the CDR3 is 14 residues.

The rearrangement uses TRBV20-1 and TRBJ2-7; 16 bases map to TRBD2. In germline, CDR1 is DFQATT, CDR2 SNEGSKA (reference sequence). The V segment lost 5 bases and the J segment 6 bases; nucleotides outside the gene matches: 7. The length of the CDR3 is 15 residues. This CDR3 is CSAPGTSGRAREQYF. In DNA, the CDR3 is TGCAGTGCTCCCGGGACTAGCGGGAGGGCCCGCGAGCAGTACTTC.

This clonotype has more than one count but fewer than ten. The V gene is TRBV11-2, the J gene TRBJ2-5, with D possibly called TRBD1 or TRBD2 (6 bases each). V was pared by 5 bases and J by 5 bases, with 21 bases between. This CDR3 spans 16 amino acids. Germline assignment: CDR1 SGHAT and CDR2 FQNNGV. CDR3 DNA sequence: TGTGCCAGCAGCCCGATCCTCAGGGGCGCGGGGGAGACCCAGTACTTC. Translated: CASSPILRGAGETQYF. The full variable domain, its missing parts supplied by reference TRBV11-2 and TRBJ2-5, is EAGVAQSPRYKIIEKRQSVAFWCNPISGHATLYWYQQILGQGPKLLIQFQNNGVVDDSQLPKDRFSAERLKGVDSTLKIQPAKLEDSAVYLCASSPILRGAGETQYFGPGTRLLVL.

This clonotype was seen many times. The chain links TRBV6-2 or TRBV6-3 to TRBJ1-2; D ambiguous. Germline assignment: CDR1 MNHEY and CDR2 SVGEGT. The CDR3 is 13 residues long. With 2 bases removed from V and 2 bases from J, the gap between germline ends came to 6 bases. The CDR3 protein is CASSYGNNYGYTF. Written as DNA, the CDR3 is TGTGCCAGCAGTTACGGGAACAACTATGGCTACACCTTC.

Many counts were recorded for this clonotype. The V call is TRBV28, the J call TRBJ1-5; no clear D gene. The CDR3 loop spans 12 amino acids. The germline V gene has CDR1 MDHEN and CDR2 SYDVKM. The V gene lost 4 bases and the J gene lost 5 bases, with 6 bases spanning the gap. The CDR3: CASSWVDQPQHF. Here the CDR3 DNA reads TGTGCCAGCAGTTGGGTTGATCAGCCCCAGCATTTT.

This clonotype showed up many times. CDR3 in amino acids: CASGRPQETQYF. CDR3 bases: TGTGCCAGCGGGAGACCCCAAGAGACCCAGTACTTC. The chain joins TRBV28 to TRBJ2-5; the D gene is possibly TRBD2 (5 bases). V dropped 8 bases and J dropped 1 base, with 8 bases sitting between them. Germline-derived CDR1 and CDR2 are MDHEN and SYDVKM. This CDR3 contains 12 residues.